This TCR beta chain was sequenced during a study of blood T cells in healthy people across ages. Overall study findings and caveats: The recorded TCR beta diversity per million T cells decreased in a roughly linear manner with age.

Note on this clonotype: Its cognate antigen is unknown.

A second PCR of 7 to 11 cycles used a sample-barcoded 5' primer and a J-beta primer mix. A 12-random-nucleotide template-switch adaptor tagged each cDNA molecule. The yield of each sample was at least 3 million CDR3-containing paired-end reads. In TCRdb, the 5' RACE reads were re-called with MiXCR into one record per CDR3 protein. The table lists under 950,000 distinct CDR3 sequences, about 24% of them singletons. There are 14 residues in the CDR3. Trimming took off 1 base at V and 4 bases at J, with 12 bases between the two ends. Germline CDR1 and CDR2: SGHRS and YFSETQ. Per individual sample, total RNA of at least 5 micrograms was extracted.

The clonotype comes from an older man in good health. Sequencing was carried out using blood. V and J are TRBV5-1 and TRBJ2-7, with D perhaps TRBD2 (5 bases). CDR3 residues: CASSLRGWEYEQYF. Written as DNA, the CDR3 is TGCGCCAGCAGCTTGAGAGGGTGGGAGTACGAGCAGTACTTC.